The 24 T cell receptor beta chains below all came from one sample that was sequenced in a study of molecular identifiers for immune sequencing clone quantification. TCRdb passed the PCR reads through MiXCR, listing each CDR3 protein once. This repertoire shows under 800,000 distinct CDR3 sequences, about 25% found once; its top ten account for 0.6% to 0.9%. Input material: naive CD8+ T cells from blood, with Jurkat cell RNA spiked in. Subset: FACS-sorted CD8+CD4-CCR7+CD45RA+ naive T cells. All receptors come from a human donor in good health. Some libraries in this study had Jurkat cell RNA spiked in.

The gene calls are TRBV12-3 or TRBV12-4 and TRBJ2-1, with 8 bases matching TRBD2. The CDR3 sequence is 13 residues long. CDR3 amino acids: CVVAGGYYNEQFF. CDR3 sequence (DNA): TGTGTAGTGGCGGGAGGTTACTACAATGAGCAGTTCTTC.

J is TRBJ2-2 and V is TRBV11-2, with D unclear. This CDR3 comprises 15 residues. Looked up from germline, CDR1 is SGHAT and CDR2 is FQNNGV. V was cut by 5 bases and J by 6 bases, with 16 bases left in between. The CDR3 is CASSIGLAPAGELFF. CDR3 DNA: TGTGCCAGCAGCATAGGGTTAGCTCCAGCCGGGGAGCTGTTTTTT.

This clonotype was found many times. CDR3 in DNA: TGTGCCAGCAGCTTCGCCAGCGGCCCCATCGAGCAGTACTTC. Translation gives CASSFASGPIEQYF. This rearrangement joins TRBV7-9 to TRBJ2-7; TRBD2 might be the D (5 bases). Per the germline V gene, CDR1 is SEHNR and CDR2 is FQNEAQ (reference sequence). V was pared by 3 bases and J by 6 bases, with 15 bases between. This CDR3 is built from 14 residues.

Details on this clonotype: A clone one base away is much larger, so this may be a read error. This likely comes from a read error, as the CDR3 has no conserved phenylalanine or tryptophan at its end. V usage is TRBV7-9 and J usage is TRBJ2-5; D is perhaps TRBD1 or TRBD2 (5 bases each). The CDR3 consists of 14 residues. Trimming took off 3 bases at V and 5 bases at J, with 13 bases between the two ends. Germline V gene data show CDR1 as SEHNR and CDR2 as FQNEAQ (reference sequence). CDR3 bases: TGTGCCAGCAGCTTGCCTCTAGGGGAGGAGACCCAGTACCTC. Translation: CASSLPLGEETQYL.

Worth noting for this clonotype: One end of the junction does not line up with germline, which may come from a read error. This sequence joins TRBV29-1 and TRBJ2-1; TRBD1 agrees at 12 bases. Germline loops: CDR1 SQVTM, CDR2 ANQGSEA. The CDR3 is made up of 18 amino acids. The CDR3 sequence: CGVPGTGGGSGRAGGLFF. The CDR3 nucleotides are TGCGGCGTTCCCGGGACAGGGGGCGGCAGCGGGAGGGCCGGGGGATTGTTCTTC.

In its sample, this clonotype was seen many times. CDR3 nucleotides: TGTGCCAGCAGCTTAGAATCAACAGGGGCACACGAGCAGTACTTC. It codes for CASSLESTGAHEQYF. V usage is TRBV7-6 and J usage is TRBJ2-7; 7 positions match TRBD1. There are 15 residues in the CDR3. V shed 1 base, J shed 5 bases, and the junction held 8 bases outside the gene matches. Germline V CDR1 and CDR2: SGHVS, FNYEAQ.

The V gene is TRBV7-9, the J gene TRBJ1-1; D is perhaps TRBD1 (5 bases). CDR1 is SEHNR and CDR2 is FQNEAQ in the germline V gene (reference sequence). The CDR3 runs to 15 residues. V was shortened by 1 base and J by 11 bases, with 20 bases between the two germline ends. Here the CDR3 reads CASSLGGDVGPAAFF. The CDR3 DNA reads as TGTGCCAGCAGCTTAGGTGGGGATGTGGGGCCTGCCGCTTTCTTT.

This clonotype was counted only a few times. This chain joins TRBV19 and TRBJ2-1; D gene ambiguous. CDR3 length equals 14 residues. The V end lost 4 bases, the J end lost 1 base, and 8 bases lay between the germline ends. Per germline, CDR1 LNHDA and CDR2 SQIVND (reference sequence). The CDR3 DNA reads as TGTGCCAGTAGTAATTCCGGATCCTACAATGAGCAGTTCTTC. Its translation is CASSNSGSYNEQFF.

The V gene is TRBV12-3 or TRBV12-4, the J gene TRBJ2-7; 8 nucleotides agree with TRBD2. CDR3 length equals 13 residues. V shed 3 bases, J shed 7 bases, and the junction held 5 bases outside the gene matches. CDR3 nucleotide sequence: TGTGCCAGCAGTTTCGGGGGGGTAGGGGAGCAGTACTTC. It yields the protein CASSFGGVGEQYF.

This clonotype was found a few times. The chain links TRBV6-5 to TRBJ2-7; perhaps TRBD2 as D (5 bases). In germline, CDR1 is MNHEY, CDR2 SVGAGI. Trimming left V 2 bases short and J 4 bases short, with 15 bases between. The CDR3 has 15 residues. Here the CDR3 reads CASSYVSSGPYEQYF. The CDR3, as DNA: TGTGCCAGCAGTTACGTTTCCAGCGGTCCATACGAGCAGTACTTC.

The table lists this clonotype with a few counts. J is TRBJ1-5 and V is TRBV19; no clear D gene. Trimming stripped 8 bases from V and 4 bases from J, with 15 bases between. This CDR3 has 14 residues. Looked up from germline, CDR1 is LNHDA and CDR2 is SQIVND (reference sequence). The DNA of the CDR3 is TGTGCCAGTTCCCCTCATACCTTGAATCAGCCCCAGCATTTT. Its protein product is CASSPHTLNQPQHF.

Comment on this clonotype: A junction end diverges from the germline sequence, so it may reflect a read error. The rearrangement uses TRBV5-3 and TRBJ1-1; no clear D gene. TRBV5-3 is an open reading frame, and its role is uncertain. The CDR3 sequence is 12 residues long. CDR3 sequence (DNA): TGTGCCAGCAGCTTGGGAGACACTGAAGCTTCCTTT. This gives the protein CASSLGDTEASF.

This chain links TRBV6-5 with TRBJ2-1; D may match TRBD1 or TRBD2 (5 bases each). The V gene's germline CDR1 is MNHEY and CDR2 SVGAGI. V gave up 0 bases and J gave up 8 bases, with 17 bases separating them. The CDR3 extends over 16 amino acids. The CDR3 bases are TGTGCCAGCAGTTACTCCGGGGTTTTGGGGGATGATGAGCAGTTCTTC. Its translation is CASSYSGVLGDDEQFF.

This clonotype came up a few times. The rearrangement links TRBV20-1 to TRBJ2-7; TRBD2 matches at 11 bases. V was clipped by 0 bases and J by 3 bases; unmatched bases: 7. The CDR3 is 16 amino acids. In germline, CDR1 is DFQATT, CDR2 SNEGSKA (reference sequence). The DNA for the CDR3 is TGCAGTGCTAGAGATGTAGCGGGAGGGCGACACTACGAGCAGTACTTC. Translated: CSARDVAGGRHYEQYF.

This clonotype showed up just a few times. The V call is TRBV6-5, the J call TRBJ2-7; D is undetermined. The CDR3 is made up of 15 amino acids. Trimming stripped 2 bases from V and 3 bases from J, with 14 bases between. The germline CDR1 and CDR2 sequences are MNHEY and SVGAGI. CDR3 sequence reads: CASSYQVASVYEQYF. CDR3 DNA sequence: TGTGCCAGCAGTTACCAGGTCGCCTCGGTCTACGAGCAGTACTTC.

This clonotype was picked up many times. The V call is TRBV25-1, the J call TRBJ1-1; tentative D call: TRBD1 (6 bases). This CDR3 has 14 amino acids. Germline-derived CDR1 and CDR2 are MGHDK and SYGVNS. V lost 5 bases, J lost 4 bases, and 14 bases lay in between. The CDR3 sequence is CASSQGSDGTEAFF. In nucleotides, the CDR3 is TGTGCCAGCAGTCAGGGGTCGGATGGCACTGAAGCTTTCTTT.

This clonotype was seen only once. A read error may be the cause here, since a much bigger clone is one base away. The chain carries TRBV5-3 and TRBJ2-3, with D unresolved. TRBV5-3 is given ORF status, its function remaining uncertain. There are 11 residues in the CDR3. V dropped 8 bases and J dropped 8 bases, with 12 bases sitting between them. Here the CDR3 reads CASSNRSTQYF. CDR3 coding DNA: TGTGCCAGCAGTAACCGGAGTACGCAGTATTTT.

The chain uses TRBV5-6 and TRBJ1-2; possibly TRBD1 for D (6 bases). V lost 0 bases, J lost 4 bases, and 16 bases lay in between. The CDR3 runs to 16 residues. Germline V gene data show CDR1 as SGHDT and CDR2 as YYEEEE. The CDR3: CASSLEGWGPSYGYTF. The DNA of the CDR3 is TGTGCCAGCAGCTTGGAAGGGTGGGGGCCGAGCTATGGCTACACCTTC.

This clonotype has at least ten counts. The chain combines TRBV24-1 with TRBJ1-4; no firm D call. The V end was cut by 3 bases, the J end by 6 bases, with 13 bases between. The CDR3 consists of 15 residues. CDR1 is KGHDR, CDR2 SFDVKD, per germline. CDR3 sequence: CATSDPPASHEKLFF. DNA for the CDR3: TGTGCCACCAGTGATCCACCCGCGAGTCATGAAAAACTGTTTTTT.

This clonotype was recorded many times. J is TRBJ1-2 and V is TRBV29-1; 7 bases fit TRBD1. Germline lookup yields CDR1 SQVTM and CDR2 ANQGSEA. This CDR3 is 12 amino acids long. Trimming cost V 4 bases and J 8 bases; bases outside gene matches: 7. The CDR3 coding sequence is TGCAGCGTTGTACAGGGGACGTACGGCTACACCTTC. This codes for CSVVQGTYGYTF.

The V call is TRBV11-2, the J call TRBJ2-3; no firm D call. Germline assignment: CDR1 SGHAT and CDR2 FQNNGV. V lost 6 bases and J 5 bases, leaving 12 bases between the germline ends. The CDR3 totals 13 residues. CDR3 amino acids: CASRPSVQDTQYF. The CDR3 coding sequence is TGTGCCAGCAGACCGTCAGTCCAAGATACGCAGTATTTT.

This clonotype was counted only a few times. The chain couples TRBV21-1 to TRBJ2-2. TRBV21-1 is flagged as a pseudogene. This CDR3 is 13 amino acids long. In nucleotides, the CDR3 is TGTGCCAGCAGCAAAGCAATCACCGGGGAGCTGTTTTTT. This sequence encodes CASSKAITGELFF.

There are many counts of this clonotype. The rearrangement links TRBV12-3 or TRBV12-4 to TRBJ1-3; no firm D call. The CDR3 loop spans 15 amino acids. V was cut by 5 bases and J by 0 bases, with 11 bases left in between. Here the CDR3 DNA reads TGTGCCAGCAGTCCCACAAGGGACTCTGGAAACACCATATATTTT. The encoded protein is CASSPTRDSGNTIYF.

This clonotype appeared a few times. The chain joins TRBV4-1 to TRBJ1-6, with 10 bases aligning to TRBD1. Germline trimming cut 6 bases from V and 9 bases from J; bases unmatched to any gene: 11. The V gene's germline CDR1 is MGHRA and CDR2 YSYEKL. There are 16 residues in the CDR3. The CDR3 reads CASSGTGDLGSSPLHF. CDR3 bases: TGCGCCAGCAGTGGGACAGGGGACTTAGGTAGTTCACCCCTCCACTTT.